Each of the 13 T cell receptor beta chains below was sequenced from the same sample in a study of CD8 T cells in ankylosing spondylitis (dated by TCRdb to the late 2010s). Broader findings and caveats from the paper: A TCR beta motif of about 8 highly homologous amino acid variants appeared characteristic of blood from ankylosing spondylitis patients.

These receptors' antigens are unknown. Libraries were built with 5' RACE. Data came from an Illumina HiSeq 2500. TCRdb redid the processing of the public reads, applying fastp at Q25 and MiXCR, and retained in-frame beta chains. Rows merge per CDR3 protein into single entries with the most common DNA and genes. The sample contains about 840,000 distinct CDR3 sequences, 12% of them found a single time. The top ten clones comprise just over 0.5% of the sample. Sequenced sample: blood, either unsorted or a sorted T cell fraction (not recorded which). The receptor set was obtained from a male donor with ankylosing spondylitis.

This clonotype was recorded at least ten times. The chain recombines TRBV6-5 with TRBJ2-1; 11 positions agree with TRBD2. The J segment lost 4 bases and the V segment lost 4 bases, leaving 6 bases of the junction unmatched. This CDR3 has 16 amino acids. Germline V gene data show CDR1 as MNHEY and CDR2 as SVGAGI. The CDR3 DNA follows: TGTGCCAGCAGTTCCCGACTAGCGGGGAGTTACAATGAGCAGTTCTTC. Protein: CASSSRLAGSYNEQFF.

There are many counts of this clonotype. V usage is TRBV20-1 and J usage is TRBJ2-1, with no clear D. From germline, CDR1 is DFQATT and CDR2 SNEGSKA (reference sequence). Trimming removed 8 bases from V and 5 bases from J, with 4 bases in between. The length of the CDR3 is 9 residues. CDR3 sequence reads: CSPNNEQFF. The CDR3 coding sequence is TGCAGTCCGAACAATGAGCAGTTCTTC.

To note about this clonotype: The junction departs from germline at one end; a sequencing error may be responsible. This chain uses TRBV20-1 with TRBJ2-2, with TRBD1 matching 7 bases. Germline-derived CDR1 and CDR2 are DFQATT and SNEGSKA (reference sequence). The CDR3 extends over 13 amino acids. CDR3 region: CSARDRVNGELFF. The CDR3 DNA is TGCAGTGCCAGAGACAGGGTTAACGGGGAGCTGTTTTTT.

The sample holds many counts of this clonotype. The rearrangement uses TRBV7-2 and TRBJ2-3, with 7 bases lining up with TRBD2. V was clipped by 2 bases and J by 3 bases; unmatched bases: 2. The CDR3 is 14 residues long. Germline V gene lookup returns CDR1 SGHTA and CDR2 FQGNSA. CDR3: CASSLFSGTDTQYF. The CDR3 nucleotides are TGTGCCAGCAGCTTATTTAGCGGGACAGATACGCAGTATTTT.

The CDR3 loop is CSAAGAGNEQFF. The CDR3 nucleotides read TGCAGTGCTGCGGGGGCTGGGAATGAGCAGTTCTTC. The rearrangement uses TRBV20-1 and TRBJ2-1; a weak D match, TRBD2 (7 bases). V was cut by 5 bases and J by 7 bases, with 12 bases left in between. This CDR3 spans 12 amino acids. Germline V lookup: CDR1 DFQATT, CDR2 SNEGSKA (reference sequence).

The V call is TRBV20-1, the J call TRBJ2-7; either TRBD1 or TRBD2 may fit D (5 bases each). The CDR3 loop spans 14 amino acids. Per the germline V gene, CDR1 is DFQATT and CDR2 is SNEGSKA (reference sequence). V was trimmed by 5 bases and J by 4 bases, leaving 18 bases between them. Here the CDR3 reads CSAGGWGLRYEQYF. The CDR3 nucleotides are TGCAGTGCTGGGGGTTGGGGGTTGAGATACGAGCAGTACTTC.

This clonotype has more than one count but fewer than ten. The chain is built from TRBV7-9 and TRBJ1-2; TRBD1 matches 9 bases. The CDR3 spans 14 residues. CDR1 is SEHNR and CDR2 is FQNEAQ in the germline V gene (reference sequence). After removal of 4 bases from V and 8 bases from J, the junction contained 8 bases not matched to a gene. In DNA form, the CDR3 reads TGTGCCAGCAGCTGGCAACAGGGGGCCCTGGGCTACACCTTC. Translating gives CASSWQQGALGYTF.

V gene TRBV7-2 combines with J gene TRBJ2-7; 10 bases agree with TRBD1. Losses at the gene ends were 5 bases for V and 4 bases for J; bases not matched to a gene: 8. Germline lookup yields CDR1 SGHTA and CDR2 FQGNSA. The length of the CDR3 is 15 residues. CDR3 nucleotide sequence: TGTGCCAGCAGCCGCCTCTCGGGACAGGGGTACGAGCAGTACTTC. Its protein is CASSRLSGQGYEQYF.

This clonotype was detected many times. The V and J genes are TRBV11-1 and TRBJ2-7, with TRBD1 matching over 7 bases. CDR3 length equals 12 residues. Germline V gene lookup returns CDR1 SGHAT and CDR2 FQDESV (reference sequence). The junction had 4 bases not matched to a gene; V was cut back by 5 bases and J by 6 bases. CDR3 residues: CASSRDRVEQYF. CDR3 DNA: TGTGCCAGCAGCCGCGACAGGGTCGAGCAGTACTTC.

The chain uses TRBV4-3 and TRBJ1-2, with unresolved D. V dropped 0 bases and J dropped 3 bases, with 17 bases sitting between them. Germline lookup yields CDR1 LGHNA and CDR2 YSLEER. The CDR3 consists of 17 residues. The CDR3 loop is CASSQESRHRYYYGYTF. CDR3 nucleotide sequence: TGCGCCAGCAGCCAAGAGAGTCGACATAGGTATTACTATGGCTACACCTTC.

This clonotype has just a few counts. This chain links TRBV6-1 with TRBJ1-1; TRBD1 might be the D (5 bases). The germline CDR1 and CDR2 sequences are MNHNS and SASEGT. This CDR3 is built from 14 residues. V shed 6 bases and J shed 1 base, with 12 bases lying between them. This CDR3 is CASRQTGGNTEAFF. CDR3 nucleotide sequence: TGTGCCAGCAGACAAACCGGGGGGAACACTGAAGCTTTCTTT.

V and J are TRBV6-1 and TRBJ1-1; TRBD1 matches 8 bases. The trim removed 7 bases at V and 0 bases at J, leaving 13 bases unmatched. Germline-derived CDR1 and CDR2 are MNHNS and SASEGT. CDR3 length equals 17 residues. The CDR3 loop reads CASTRQGTLGVNTEAFF. For the CDR3, the DNA is TGTGCCAGCACCCGACAGGGGACCCTCGGGGTGAACACTGAAGCTTTCTTT.

The chain combines TRBV7-2 with TRBJ2-3; D is perhaps TRBD2 (7 bases). CDR3 size: 15 residues. Trimming pared 7 bases from V and 1 base from J, leaving 15 bases between. CDR1 and CDR2 from the germline V gene are SGHTA and FQGNSA. Here the CDR3 reads CASTSGGRGTDTQYF. In DNA form, the CDR3 reads TGTGCCAGCACCTCGGGGGGCCGGGGCACAGATACGCAGTATTTT.